Sequencing of this T cell receptor beta chain was carried out in a study of B cell selection in AIRE deficiency. Concerning this clone itself: What it binds is not known.

General study points: Around 31% of healthy-donor shared Treg TCRbeta sequences appeared in patient Tconv cells.

Sequenced by immunoSEQ multiplex PCR; TCRdb stores in-frame clones only, minus some. In the table there are about 930 clones, around 76% of which are singletons. The sorted conventional CD4 T cells were gated as CD4+CD127+. The CDR3 has 14 residues. Germline CDR1 is LNHNV and CDR2 is YYDKDF (reference sequence). V shed 0 bases and J shed 4 bases, with 7 bases lying between them. The receptor was isolated from a human donor with AIRE deficiency. The sequencing input was conventional CD4+ T cells sorted from PBMCs. The chain uses TRBV15 and TRBJ1-5, with unresolved D. The CDR3 protein is CATSRDIGNQPQHF. The CDR3 DNA reads TGTGCCACCAGCAGAGATATAGGGAATCAGCCCCAGCATTTT.